This T cell receptor (beta chain) was sequenced during a study of CD8+ T cells in alopecia areata. Treatment in this sample: oral pan-JAK inhibitor, 5-10 mg twice daily. Alopecia areata patients provided lesional scalp punch biopsies and peripheral blood, both collected for the study. Following RNA extraction, reverse transcription yielded cDNA that acted as the sequencing template. Libraries were prepared by immunoSEQ multiplex PCR; TCRdb keeps only in-frame clonotypes and omits some of them. The table has roughly 220,000 clones, around 65% seen once. Germline CDR1 and CDR2: LGHNA and YNFKEQ. V dropped 5 bases and J dropped 4; count of bases not matched to a gene: 7. The CDR3 sequence is 15 residues long.

V and J are TRBV4-2 and TRBJ1-5, with 8 nucleotides matching TRBD1. The specimen was CD4+ T cells sorted from blood, collected at week 44, from a patient treated with tofacitinib. The source is a human donor with alopecia areata. CDR3: CASSGRTGPNQPQHF. CDR3 coding DNA: TGTGCCAGCAGCGGCCGGACAGGGCCGAATCAGCCCCAGCATTTT.